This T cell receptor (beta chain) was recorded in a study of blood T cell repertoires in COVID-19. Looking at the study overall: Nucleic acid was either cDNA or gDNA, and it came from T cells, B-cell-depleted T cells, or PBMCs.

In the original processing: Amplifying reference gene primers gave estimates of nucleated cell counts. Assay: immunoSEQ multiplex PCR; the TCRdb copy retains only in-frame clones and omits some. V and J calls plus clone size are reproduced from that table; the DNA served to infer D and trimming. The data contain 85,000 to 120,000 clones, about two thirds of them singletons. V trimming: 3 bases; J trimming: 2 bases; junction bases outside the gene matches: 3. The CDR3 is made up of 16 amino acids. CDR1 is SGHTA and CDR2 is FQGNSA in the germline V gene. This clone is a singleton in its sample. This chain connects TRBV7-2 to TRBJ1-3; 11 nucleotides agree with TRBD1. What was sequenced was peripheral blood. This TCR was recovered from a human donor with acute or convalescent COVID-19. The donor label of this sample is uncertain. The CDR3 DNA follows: TGTGCCAGCAGCTTCGGACAGGGGGCGACTGGAAACACCATATATTTT. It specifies CASSFGQGATGNTIYF.